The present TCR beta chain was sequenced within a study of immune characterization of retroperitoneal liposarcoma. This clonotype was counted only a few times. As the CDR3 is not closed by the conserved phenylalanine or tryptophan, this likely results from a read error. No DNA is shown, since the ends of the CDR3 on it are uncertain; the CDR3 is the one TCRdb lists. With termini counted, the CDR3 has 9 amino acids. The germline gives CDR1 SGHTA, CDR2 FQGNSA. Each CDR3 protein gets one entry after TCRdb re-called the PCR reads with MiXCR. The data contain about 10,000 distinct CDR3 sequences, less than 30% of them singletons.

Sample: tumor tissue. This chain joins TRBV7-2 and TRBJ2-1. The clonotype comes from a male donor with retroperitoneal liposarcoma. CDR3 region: CASSLSVSG.